This T cell receptor (beta chain) emerged from a study of cytomegalovirus exposure and HLA in healthy donors. A roughly 120-subject validation cohort, separate from the approximately 720-subject first cohort, supplied the donors. Using immunoSEQ multiplex PCR, the repertoire was profiled, and TCRdb retains in-frame clones only, with some absent. The top ten hold around 4.1% of the sample, which has 100,000 to 120,000 clones, 86% seen once. Only one count was recorded for this clone. Looked up from germline, CDR1 is SGDLS and CDR2 is YYNGEE. The germline V and J ends were trimmed by 1 base and 8 bases, with 10 bases remaining between them. The CDR3 has 14 amino acids.

Sample: PBMCs. The rearrangement uses TRBV9 and TRBJ1-6; D unresolved. The receptor was derived from a woman younger than 35 in good health and CMV-seropositive. CDR3 DNA: TGTGCCAGCAGCGTATATGGGGAGGATTCACCCCTCCACTTT. This codes for CASSVYGEDSPLHF. The variable domain in full, with the rest retrieved from reference TRBV9 and TRBJ1-6, is DSGVTQTPKHLITATGQRVTLRCSPRSGDLSVYWYQQSLDQGLQFLIQYYNGEERAKGNILERFSAQQFPDLHSELNLSSLELGDSALYFCASSVYGEDSPLHFGNGTRLTVT.